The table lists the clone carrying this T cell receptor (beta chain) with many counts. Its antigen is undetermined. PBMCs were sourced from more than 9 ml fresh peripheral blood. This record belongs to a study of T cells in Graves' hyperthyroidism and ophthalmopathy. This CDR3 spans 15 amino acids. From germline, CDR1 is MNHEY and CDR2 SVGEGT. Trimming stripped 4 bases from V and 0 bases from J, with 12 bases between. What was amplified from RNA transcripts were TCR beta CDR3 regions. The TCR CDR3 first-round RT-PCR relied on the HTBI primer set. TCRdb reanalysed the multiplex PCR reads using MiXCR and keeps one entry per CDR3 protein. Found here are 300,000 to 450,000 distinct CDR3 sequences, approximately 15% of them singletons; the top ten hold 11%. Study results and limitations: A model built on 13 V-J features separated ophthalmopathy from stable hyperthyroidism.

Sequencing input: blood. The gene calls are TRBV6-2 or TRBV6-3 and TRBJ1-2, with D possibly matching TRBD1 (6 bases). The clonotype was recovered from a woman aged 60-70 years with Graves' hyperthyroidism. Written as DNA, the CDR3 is TGTGCCAGCAGTTCCGACAGGAACGCTAACTATGGCTACACCTTC. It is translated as CASSSDRNANYGYTF.